This TCR beta chain came from a study of vaccination effects on CD4 cells after COVID-19. Whole-study findings and limits: Long after vaccination, the clones induced by infection and by vaccine shrank markedly in size. Of the vaccine-induced clones from healthy vaccinees, merely 1 of 255 recognized common cold coronaviruses as well.

Repertoires were generated with immunoSEQ multiplex PCR, while TCRdb's copy carries only in-frame clones and drops some. The sample records just over 20,000 clones, 73% being singletons. The germline V gene has CDR1 SGHTS and CDR2 YDEGEE. Trimming took off 4 bases at V and 3 bases at J, with 22 bases between the two ends. This CDR3 has 17 residues. Pools of viral peptides were used by the ViraFEST assay to expand antigen-specific CD4+ T cells ahead of sequencing. Isolation of CD4+ T cells took place after 10 to 11 days of culture. Prior SARS-CoV-2 infection was absent in the vaccine recipients, as shown by negative nucleocapsid antibodies. The culture medium for over 1.5 million PBMC per well included 8.5 to 10 IU/ml IL-2 and about 9.1 ug/ml peptides. On both days 3 and 7, half of the culture medium was replaced with IL-2 medium. Comment on this clone: Its antigen is still unknown.

J is TRBJ2-5 and V is TRBV5-8, with a weak D call TRBD1 (5 bases). Sequencing used CD4+ T cells from PBMCs cultured with HCoV-NL63 spike peptides, obtained before COVID-19 vaccination. This receptor was obtained from a human donor who received a COVID-19 vaccine. Here the CDR3 DNA reads TGTGCCAGCAGCCGGATGACGTCATGGGGCTTGGAAGAGACCCAGTACTTC. Amino acids: CASSRMTSWGLEETQYF.